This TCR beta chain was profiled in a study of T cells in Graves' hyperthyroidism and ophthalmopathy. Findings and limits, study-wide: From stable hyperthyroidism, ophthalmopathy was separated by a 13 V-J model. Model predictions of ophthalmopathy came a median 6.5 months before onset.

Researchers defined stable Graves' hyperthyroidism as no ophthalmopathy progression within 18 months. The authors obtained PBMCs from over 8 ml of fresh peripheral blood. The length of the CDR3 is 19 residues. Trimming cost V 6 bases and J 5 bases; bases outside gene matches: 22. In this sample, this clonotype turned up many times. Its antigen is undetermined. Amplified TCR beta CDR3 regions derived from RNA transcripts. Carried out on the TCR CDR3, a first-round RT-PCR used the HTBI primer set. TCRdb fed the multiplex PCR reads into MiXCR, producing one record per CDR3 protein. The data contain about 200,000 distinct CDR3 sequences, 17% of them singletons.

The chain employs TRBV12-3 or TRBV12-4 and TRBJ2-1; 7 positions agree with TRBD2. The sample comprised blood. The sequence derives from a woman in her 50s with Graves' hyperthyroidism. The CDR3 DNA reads TGTGCCAGCAGCTTGATGGTAGGGGTAAGCGGGATGAGCGACAATGAGCAGTTCTTC. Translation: CASSLMVGVSGMSDNEQFF.